The sequence of this TCR beta chain was determined in a study of blood T cell repertoires in COVID-19. Across the study: Both acute and convalescent COVID-19 samples were obtained from the United States, Italy and Spain.

This clone was counted only a few times. Original processing notes: For nucleated cells, counts were estimated from reference gene primer amplification. Profiling relied on immunoSEQ multiplex PCR, and the TCRdb table lists in-frame clones only, not all of them. D and trimming were read from the DNA, whereas the V and J calls and clone size are those reported in that table. The sample lists roughly 200,000 clones, 75% to 85% seen once, with 1.5% in the top ten. Germline V CDR1 and CDR2: SGHTA, FQGNSA. The CDR3 runs 16 residues. V was pared by 2 bases and J by 4 bases, with 10 bases of the junction left unmatched.

The sample consisted of peripheral blood. This TCR came from a human donor in a cohort sampled during active COVID-19. The chain uses TRBV7-2 and TRBJ2-5; 7 positions agree with TRBD1. This chain's CDR3 is CASSLQFAAGGETQYF. The CDR3 DNA reads as TGTGCCAGCAGCTTACAATTCGCGGCAGGGGGAGAGACCCAGTACTTC. The whole variable domain, filled in from reference TRBV7-2 and TRBJ2-5, reads GAGVSQSPSNKVTEKGKDVELRCDPISGHTALYWYRQSLGQGLEFLIYFQGNSAPDKSGLPSDRFSAERTGGSVSTLTIQRTQQEDSAVYLCASSLQFAAGGETQYFGPGTRLLVL.